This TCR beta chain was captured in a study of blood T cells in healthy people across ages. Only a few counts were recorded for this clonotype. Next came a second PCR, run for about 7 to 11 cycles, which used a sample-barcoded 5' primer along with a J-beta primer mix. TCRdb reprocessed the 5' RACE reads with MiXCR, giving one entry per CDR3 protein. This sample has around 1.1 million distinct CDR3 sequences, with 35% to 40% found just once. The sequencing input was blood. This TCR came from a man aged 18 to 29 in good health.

In DNA, the CDR3 is TGTGCCAGCAGCCAAGAAAACGCAGCCCTGAGCTCCTACGAGCAGTACTTC. Protein: CASSQENAALSSYEQYF. The chain links TRBV4-2 to TRBJ2-7, with D unresolved. Germline V gene lookup returns CDR1 LGHNA and CDR2 YNFKEQ. The CDR3 is made up of 17 amino acids. V lost 0 bases and J lost 0, with 15 bases in between.